This paragraph reports one T cell receptor beta chain. What it binds is not known. The CDR3 is 13 residues long. The V gene lost 7 bases and the J gene lost 1 base, with 10 bases spanning the gap. These data are taken from a study of CD8 T cells in Susac syndrome. General study results and limits: The study's TCR sequencing and HLA analysis covered a relatively small number of individuals, and the study acknowledged this.

Reverse transcription of about 0.45 to 1 ug RNA used random hexamers. An immunoSEQ multiplex PCR generated amplified TCR beta CDR3 products spanning 54 Vbeta and 13 Jbeta. TCRdb itself ran the immunoSEQ multiplex PCR reads through MiXCR, one entry per CDR3 protein. The sample lists approximately 75,000 distinct CDR3 sequences, over 90% occurring once. The chain carries TRBV12-3 or TRBV12-4 and TRBJ2-5; D is ambiguous. Sequenced input: CD8+ T cells from PBMCs. The origin of this receptor is a human donor in good health. The CDR3 sequence: CASTLVGQETQYF. DNA for the CDR3: TGTGCCAGCACCCTGGTAGGCCAAGAGACCCAGTACTTC.